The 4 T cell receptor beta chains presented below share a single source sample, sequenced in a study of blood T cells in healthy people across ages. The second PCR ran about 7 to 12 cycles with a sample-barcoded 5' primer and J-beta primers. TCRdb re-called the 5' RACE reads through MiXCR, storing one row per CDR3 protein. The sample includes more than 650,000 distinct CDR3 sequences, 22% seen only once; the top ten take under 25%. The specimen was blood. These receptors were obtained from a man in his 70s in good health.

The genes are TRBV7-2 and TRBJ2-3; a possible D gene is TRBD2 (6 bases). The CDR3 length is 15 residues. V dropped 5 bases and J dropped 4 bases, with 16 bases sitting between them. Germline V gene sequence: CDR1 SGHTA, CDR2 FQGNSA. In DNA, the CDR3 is TGTGCCAGCAGCCGAATACTACCGGGGGCAGATACGCAGTATTTT. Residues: CASSRILPGADTQYF.

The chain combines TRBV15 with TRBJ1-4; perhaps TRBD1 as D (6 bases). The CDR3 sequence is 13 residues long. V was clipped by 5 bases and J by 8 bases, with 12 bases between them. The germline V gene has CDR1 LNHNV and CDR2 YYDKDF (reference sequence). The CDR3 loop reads CATSARDTEKLFF. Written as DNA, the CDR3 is TGTGCCACCAGCGCTAGGGACACAGAAAAACTGTTTTTT.

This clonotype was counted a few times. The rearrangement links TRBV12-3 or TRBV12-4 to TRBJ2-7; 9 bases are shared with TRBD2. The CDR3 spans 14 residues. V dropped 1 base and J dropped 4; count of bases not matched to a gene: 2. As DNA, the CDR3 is TGTGCCAGCAGTTTAGAGCGGGGGGCATACGAGCAGTACTTC. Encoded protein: CASSLERGAYEQYF.

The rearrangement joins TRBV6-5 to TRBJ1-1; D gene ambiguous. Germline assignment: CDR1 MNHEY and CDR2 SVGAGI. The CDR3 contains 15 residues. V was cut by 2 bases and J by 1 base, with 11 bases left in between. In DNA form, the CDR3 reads TGTGCCAGCAGTTACACGGGCCAGCCGAACACTGAAGCTTTCTTT. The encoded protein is CASSYTGQPNTEAFF.